Shown below are 9 T cell receptor beta chains from a single sample sequenced in a study of blood T cell repertoires in COVID-19. The data were produced by immunoSEQ multiplex PCR, yet TCRdb's version contains in-frame clones alone and is incomplete. The table lists 330,000 or so clones, more than 70% of them singletons. The sequenced sample was PBMCs or T cells enriched from blood (not recorded which). Every receptor here comes from a woman aged 25 to 39 who had been exposed to COVID-19.

This clone came up once. The chain recombines TRBV24-1 with TRBJ2-5; TRBD1 matches 7 bases. Germline V gives CDR1 KGHDR, CDR2 SFDVKD. Trimming took 7 bases from V and 4 from J; bases not matched to a gene: 2. The CDR3 covers 12 residues. The CDR3 DNA reads as TGTGCCACCAGGGGGACAGCAGAGACCCAGTACTTC. This codes for CATRGTAETQYF.

J is TRBJ2-2 and V is TRBV29-1, with 8 positions matching TRBD1. Germline CDR1 is SQVTM and CDR2 is ANQGSEA. J was trimmed by 7 bases and V by 2 bases; bases with no gene match: 6. The CDR3 length is 14 residues. This chain's CDR3 is CSVEKTGDGGELFF. Here the CDR3 DNA reads TGCAGCGTTGAAAAGACAGGGGATGGCGGGGAGCTGTTTTTT.

The chain combines TRBV12-3 or TRBV12-4 with TRBJ2-7; a weak D match, TRBD1 (6 bases). This CDR3 contains 13 residues. V was clipped by 7 bases and J by 11 bases, with 21 bases between them. CDR3 residues: CASTMTGLLSEYF. The CDR3 DNA is TGTGCCAGCACCATGACAGGTTTGCTTTCCGAGTACTTC.

The chain links TRBV5-6 to TRBJ1-1; TRBD1 is a possible D gene (5 bases). Trimming shortened V by 1 base and J by 7 bases, and 20 bases separated the two germline ends. Germline lookup yields CDR1 SGHDT and CDR2 YYEEEE. The CDR3 contains 16 residues. CDR3 loop: CASSLTFQGPSLEAFF. In DNA form, the CDR3 reads TGTGCCAGCAGCTTGACATTTCAGGGTCCCTCTCTTGAAGCTTTCTTT. The full variable domain, in which reference TRBV5-6 and TRBJ1-1 provide the parts outside the CDR3, is DAGVTQSPTHLIKTRGQQVTLRCSPKSGHDTVSWYQQALGQGPQFIFQYYEEEERQRGNFPDRFSGHQFPNYSSELNVNALLLGDSALYLCASSLTFQGPSLEAFFGQGTRLTVV.

The gene calls are TRBV6-2 or TRBV6-3 and TRBJ1-5; the D gene is possibly TRBD1 (5 bases). The CDR3 sequence is 16 residues long. The germline V and J ends were trimmed by 4 bases and 0 bases, with 13 bases remaining between them. Germline assignment: CDR1 MNHEY and CDR2 SVGEGT. CDR3 residues: CASSSLAGGSNQPQHF. CDR3 bases: TGTGCCAGCAGTTCTTTGGCGGGGGGTAGCAATCAGCCCCAGCATTTT.

A single count supports this clone. The V gene is TRBV11-2, the J gene TRBJ2-5, with 7 bases matching TRBD2. The length of the CDR3 is 14 residues. Looked up from germline, CDR1 is SGHAT and CDR2 is FQNNGV. V trimming: 5 bases; J trimming: 4 bases; junction bases outside the gene matches: 7. The CDR3, as DNA: TGTGCCAGCAGCGGGGAGGGCGGTGGAGAGACCCAGTACTTC. Its protein product is CASSGEGGGETQYF.

This sequence joins TRBV10-2 and TRBJ2-1; no firm D call. The V end lost 7 bases, the J end lost 8 bases, and 12 bases lay between the germline ends. This CDR3 has 12 amino acids. Germline V CDR1 and CDR2: WSHSY, SAAADI. As DNA, the CDR3 is TGCGCCAGCACCGAACTCTCGGATGAGCAGTTCTTC. Translation gives CASTELSDEQFF.

This clone showed up just once. The chain is built from TRBV5-1 and TRBJ2-7; no definite D call. Germline CDR1 is SGHRS and CDR2 is YFSETQ. There are 15 residues in the CDR3. Trimming took 0 bases from V and 2 from J, leaving 12 bases between them. CDR3 DNA: TGCGCCAGCAGCTTGGCCACCGGCCAGGCCTACGAGCAGTACTTC. Translation: CASSLATGQAYEQYF.

The rearrangement links TRBV12-5 to TRBJ2-1; D is perhaps TRBD2 (6 bases). The CDR3 totals 15 residues. The ends were cut back, 3 bases at V and 3 bases at J, with 12 bases in the middle. The germline gives CDR1 LGHNT, CDR2 FRNRAP. The CDR3 nucleotides read TGTGCTAGTGGTTTATGGCGGGATTACTACAATGAGCAGTTCTTC. Residues: CASGLWRDYYNEQFF.